Following are 32 T cell receptor beta chains from one sample sequenced in a study of T cells after yellow fever vaccination. TCRdb redid the calling of the 5' RACE reads with MiXCR, one entry per CDR3 protein. The top ten clones hold roughly an eighth of a sample with about 550,000 distinct CDR3 sequences, approximately 21% of them seen once. The specimen comprised PBMCs, sampled 15 days after the yellow fever booster vaccination. Receptor source: a man younger than 40 who received the YFV17D yellow fever vaccine.

This clonotype was seen more than once but under ten times. This chain uses TRBV10-3 with TRBJ2-3; TRBD2 aligns across 10 bases. V was clipped by 8 bases and J by 1 base; unmatched bases: 12. The CDR3 is made up of 17 amino acids. From germline, CDR1 is ENHRY and CDR2 SYGVKD. The CDR3: CAIGASGSRVGTDTQYF. The CDR3 region has the DNA TGTGCCATCGGGGCTAGCGGGAGCAGGGTCGGCACAGATACGCAGTATTTT.

This clonotype was recorded a few times. The chain combines TRBV21-1 with TRBJ2-7; TRBD1 reflects the table's D call only, with no check against the DNA. TRBV21-1 is a pseudogene segment. The CDR3 has 12 amino acids. CDR3 in amino acids: CASSNDRDEQYF. CDR3 sequence (DNA): TGTGCCAGCAGCAACGACAGGGACGAGCAGTACTTC.

The rearrangement joins TRBV5-1 to TRBJ2-1; TRBD2 matches at 8 bases. V lost 0 bases to trimming and J lost 4 bases; unmatched junction nucleotides: 6. The CDR3 runs to 16 residues. Germline V CDR1 and CDR2: SGHRS, YFSETQ. The CDR3 nucleotides read TGCGCCAGCAGCTTGGCAGCGGGAGTGGGGTACAATGAGCAGTTCTTC. Translating it yields CASSLAAGVGYNEQFF.

This clonotype was counted between two and nine times. This chain joins TRBV6-5 and TRBJ2-1; D is possibly TRBD2 (6 bases). The V end lost 2 bases, the J end lost 6 bases, and 14 bases lay between the germline ends. This CDR3 contains 15 residues. The germline V gene encodes CDR1 MNHEY and CDR2 SVGAGI. CDR3 sequence reads: CASSYIGGGINEQFF. The CDR3 DNA reads TGTGCCAGCAGTTACATCGGGGGAGGAATCAATGAGCAGTTCTTC.

V gene TRBV5-1 combines with J gene TRBJ2-1; D is possibly TRBD2 (6 bases). The CDR3 sequence is 14 residues long. The V gene's germline CDR1 is SGHRS and CDR2 YFSETQ. The ends were cut back, 4 bases at V and 4 bases at J, with 12 bases in the middle. CDR3 sequence reads: CASSKEGGYNEQFF. The CDR3 DNA reads as TGCGCCAGCAGCAAGGAGGGAGGTTACAATGAGCAGTTCTTC.

This clonotype was recorded a few times. This rearrangement joins TRBV25-1 to TRBJ2-2, with a weak D call TRBD1 (6 bases). V was trimmed by 7 bases and J by 2 bases, leaving 23 bases between them. The germline CDR1 and CDR2 sequences are MGHDK and SYGVNS. The CDR3 spans 18 residues. The CDR3 loop is CASKGLKGGHQNTGELFF. DNA for the CDR3: TGTGCCAGCAAAGGGTTAAAAGGGGGACACCAAAACACCGGGGAGCTGTTTTTT.

This clonotype appeared a few times. This rearrangement joins TRBV5-1 to TRBJ2-3, with 9 bases fitting TRBD1. V lost 6 bases, J lost 4 bases, and 6 bases stayed unmatched. The CDR3 is 14 amino acids. Germline V gene sequence: CDR1 SGHRS, CDR2 YFSETQ. DNA of the CDR3: TGCGCCAGCACCCCAGGGACAGGGTCAGATACGCAGTATTTT. Translation gives CASTPGTGSDTQYF.

This clonotype was seen more than once but under ten times. This rearrangement joins TRBV15 to TRBJ2-2; TRBD2 aligns across 15 bases. Germline CDR1 LNHNV, CDR2 YYDKDF (reference sequence). Trimming cost V 8 bases and J 3 bases; bases outside gene matches: 4. The CDR3 length is 16 residues. The chain's CDR3 is CATRTSGRADTGELFF. CDR3 bases: TGTGCCACCCGGACTAGCGGGAGGGCCGACACCGGGGAGCTGTTTTTT.

The chain recombines TRBV29-1 with TRBJ1-1, with TRBD1 matching over 7 bases. The CDR3 consists of 13 residues. Germline lookup yields CDR1 SQVTM and CDR2 ANQGSEA. V was clipped by 6 bases and J by 9 bases; unmatched bases: 13. The CDR3 here is CSVLIRTGGKAFF. CDR3 in DNA: TGCAGCGTCCTGATCCGGACAGGTGGTAAAGCTTTCTTT.

This clonotype was detected once. The chain couples TRBV20-1 to TRBJ1-4; 7 positions match TRBD1. The V segment lost 2 bases and the J segment 3 bases; nucleotides outside the gene matches: 3. The CDR3 totals 14 residues. Germline V lookup: CDR1 DFQATT, CDR2 SNEGSKA (reference sequence). In DNA, the CDR3 is TGCAGTGCTAGACCGGGACAGTCTAATGAAAAACTGTTTTTT. The encoded protein is CSARPGQSNEKLFF.

This clonotype was seen many times. The chain employs TRBV7-7 and TRBJ2-1, with D maybe TRBD2 (5 bases). The CDR3 has 15 residues. Between the trimmed V and J ends, which lost 0 bases and 0 bases, there was a span of 6 bases. The germline V gene encodes CDR1 SSHAT and CDR2 FNYEAQ (reference sequence). The CDR3 nucleotides are TGTGCCAGCAGCTTAGCGGGAGTCTCCTACAATGAGCAGTTCTTC. It yields the protein CASSLAGVSYNEQFF.

CDR3 sequence: CSASFLAGSYEQYF. DNA of the CDR3: TGCAGTGCTAGTTTCCTAGCGGGTTCCTACGAGCAGTACTTC. This sequence joins TRBV20-1 and TRBJ2-7; 8 nucleotides align to TRBD2. The CDR3 totals 14 residues. Germline loops: CDR1 DFQATT, CDR2 SNEGSKA (reference sequence). V gave up 3 bases and J gave up 1 base; unmatched junction bases: 5.

This clonotype was detected a few times. The CDR3 protein is CASSPPQGLNNEQFF. The CDR3 nucleotides read TGTGCCAGCAGCCCCCCCCAGGGGCTTAACAATGAGCAGTTCTTC. The chain combines TRBV7-9 with TRBJ2-1; D might be TRBD1 (6 bases). The V and J ends lost 5 bases and 5 bases respectively, with 16 bases between them. The CDR3 runs to 15 residues. CDR1 is SEHNR, CDR2 FQNEAQ, per germline (reference sequence).

The CDR3 protein is CASSLDGPIYEQYF. The DNA of the CDR3 is TGTGCCAGCAGTTTAGACGGACCAATCTACGAGCAGTACTTC. The chain employs TRBV28 and TRBJ2-7; unclear D gene. CDR1 is MDHEN and CDR2 is SYDVKM in the germline V gene. This CDR3 is 14 amino acids long. The ends were cut back, 2 bases at V and 3 bases at J, with 11 bases in the middle. Together with reference TRBV28 and TRBJ2-7, the CDR3 gives the full variable domain: DVKVTQSSRYLVKRTGEKVFLECVQDMDHENMFWYRQDPGLGLRLIYFSYDVKMKEKGDIPEGYSVSREKKERFSLILESASTNQTSMYLCASSLDGPIYEQYFGPGTRLTVT.

In its sample, this clonotype was seen a few times. The chain uses TRBV3-1 and TRBJ1-6, with no clear D. CDR3 size: 14 residues. V was trimmed by 4 bases and J by 9 bases, leaving 13 bases between them. Looked up from germline, CDR1 is LGHDT and CDR2 is YNNKEL (reference sequence). The CDR3 loop reads CASSPRGVSSPLHF. The CDR3 DNA sequence: TGTGCCAGCAGCCCGCGGGGTGTGTCTTCACCCCTCCACTTT.

This clonotype was found a few times. The chain carries TRBV5-1 and TRBJ2-1, with D perhaps being TRBD1 or TRBD2 (6 bases each). In germline, CDR1 is SGHRS, CDR2 YFSETQ. V lost 2 bases, J lost 2 bases, and 17 bases lay in between. The length of the CDR3 is 17 residues. The CDR3 protein is CASSFPEGGLTYNEQFF. Written as DNA, the CDR3 is TGCGCCAGCAGCTTCCCAGAGGGGGGACTTACCTACAATGAGCAGTTCTTC. Variable domain in full (rest from reference TRBV5-1 and TRBJ2-1): KAGVTQTPRYLIKTRGQQVTLSCSPISGHRSVSWYQQTPGQGLQFLFEYFSETQRNKGNFPGRFSGRQFSNSRSEMNVSTLELGDSALYLCASSFPEGGLTYNEQFFGPGTRLTVL.

This chain links TRBV4-2 with TRBJ2-5; the D is unclear. CDR3 length: 15 residues. Trimming stripped 0 bases from V and 5 bases from J, with 13 bases between. Germline V lookup: CDR1 LGHNA, CDR2 YNFKEQ. CDR3 bases: TGTGCCAGCAGCCAAGATCCGTCCCCGAGGGAGACCCAGTACTTC. Protein sequence: CASSQDPSPRETQYF.

The chain combines TRBV20-1 with TRBJ2-2; TRBD1 is a possible D gene (6 bases). This CDR3 has 16 residues. The germline V gene encodes CDR1 DFQATT and CDR2 SNEGSKA (reference sequence). The ends were cut back, 0 bases at V and 2 bases at J, with 13 bases in the middle. The CDR3 here is CSARDISGDNTGELFF. The CDR3 DNA is TGCAGTGCTAGAGATATTTCAGGGGATAACACCGGGGAGCTGTTTTTT.

This clonotype has more than one count but fewer than ten. J is TRBJ2-7 and V is TRBV7-2; maybe TRBD1 (6 bases). Germline loops: CDR1 SGHTA, CDR2 FQGNSA. This CDR3 is built from 15 residues. The V end was cut by 5 bases, the J end by 3 bases, with 17 bases between. The CDR3 nucleotides read TGTGCCAGCAGCGATAGGGGGAGTCTGAGCTACGAGCAGTACTTC. It codes for CASSDRGSLSYEQYF.

The chain combines TRBV24-1 with TRBJ2-3; possible D gene TRBD2, 6 bases. Germline V gives CDR1 KGHDR, CDR2 SFDVKD. The V end was cut by 9 bases, the J end by 5 bases, with 20 bases between. The CDR3 covers 15 residues. The DNA of the CDR3 is TGTGCCACCCGAGGGCGCGGGAAATTTGGAGATACGCAGTATTTT. Its protein is CATRGRGKFGDTQYF.

This clonotype was detected ten times or more. DNA for the CDR3: TGTGCCAGCAGCCCCGAACGGTATGAGCAGTTCTTC. Its translation is CASSPERYEQFF. This chain joins TRBV11-2 and TRBJ2-1; D remains ambiguous. CDR3 length equals 12 residues. Trimming left V 5 bases short and J 8 bases short, with 10 bases between. The germline V gene has CDR1 SGHAT and CDR2 FQNNGV.

The V call is TRBV6-2 or TRBV6-3, the J call TRBJ2-6; D is undetermined. Germline lookup yields CDR1 MNHEY and CDR2 SVGEGT. This CDR3 has 14 residues. Trimming removed 2 bases at V and 0 bases at J, with 2 bases between. CDR3 protein: CASSYDSGANVLTF. The CDR3 DNA is TGTGCCAGCAGTTACGACTCTGGGGCCAACGTCCTGACTTTC.

The V call is TRBV29-1, the J call TRBJ1-2; D is uncertain. V lost 4 bases, J lost 5 bases, and 17 bases lay in between. CDR3 size: 14 residues. In germline, CDR1 is SQVTM, CDR2 ANQGSEA. The CDR3 DNA reads TGCAGCGTTGGTTTGGCGGGTTTGGAATATGGCTACACCTTC. Its translation: CSVGLAGLEYGYTF.

V and J are TRBV7-9 and TRBJ2-1; D call uncertain. The CDR3 is 15 amino acids. CDR1 and CDR2 from the germline V gene are SEHNR and FQNEAQ (reference sequence). The germline V and J ends were trimmed by 1 base and 8 bases, with 15 bases remaining between them. For the CDR3, the DNA is TGTGCCAGCAGCTTAGTGGCTAGAGGATTCGATGAGCAGTTCTTC. It translates to CASSLVARGFDEQFF.

V usage is TRBV6-2 or TRBV6-3 and J usage is TRBJ2-2, with D unclear. V lost 3 bases and J 5 bases, leaving 10 bases between the germline ends. The CDR3 length is 14 residues. The V gene's germline CDR1 is MNHEY and CDR2 SVGEGT. The CDR3 loop reads CASSYSSRTGELFF. The CDR3 coding sequence is TGTGCCAGCAGTTATAGCTCCCGAACCGGGGAGCTGTTTTTT.

The chain uses TRBV4-3 and TRBJ2-1, with TRBD2 matching over 11 bases. The CDR3 contains 14 residues. V shed 3 bases and J 13 bases; nucleotides not matched to a gene: 8. Germline assignment: CDR1 LGHNA and CDR2 YSLEER. This chain's CDR3 is CASSQELAGVSQFF. The CDR3 DNA sequence: TGCGCCAGCAGCCAGGAACTAGCGGGAGTAAGCCAGTTCTTC.

The sample holds a few counts of this clonotype. The V gene is TRBV19, the J gene TRBJ2-7, with D possibly matching TRBD2 (6 bases). Trimming cost V 3 bases and J 3 bases, with 21 bases left between them. Germline V gene sequence: CDR1 LNHDA, CDR2 SQIVND (reference sequence). CDR3 length: 17 amino acids. This chain's CDR3 is CASSIPLASREGYEQYF. For the CDR3, the DNA is TGTGCCAGTAGTATCCCACTAGCTTCGAGGGAAGGCTACGAGCAGTACTTC.

This chain joins TRBV3-1 and TRBJ2-1, with 9 bases identical to TRBD1. V lost 0 bases, J lost 7 bases, and 1 base stayed unmatched. The germline V gene has CDR1 LGHDT and CDR2 YNNKEL (reference sequence). CDR3 length equals 14 residues. As DNA, the CDR3 is TGTGCCAGCAGCCAAGATGGGACAGGGAATGAGCAGTTCTTC. Translation gives CASSQDGTGNEQFF.

In its sample, this clonotype was seen a few times. V is TRBV7-2 and J is TRBJ2-1, with 7 positions matching TRBD2. CDR1 and CDR2 from the germline V gene are SGHTA and FQGNSA. This CDR3 comprises 15 residues. V lost 3 bases to trimming and J lost 8 bases; unmatched junction nucleotides: 10. CDR3 DNA: TGTGCCAGCAGCTTCTTCTTTGGCGGGAGCGATGAGCAGTTCTTC. Amino acids: CASSFFFGGSDEQFF.

This clonotype was detected a few times. The chain has TRBV20-1 and TRBJ2-3, with 7 positions matching TRBD2. Germline loops: CDR1 DFQATT, CDR2 SNEGSKA (reference sequence). This CDR3 is 14 amino acids long. V was clipped by 1 base and J by 5 bases; unmatched bases: 6. The CDR3 loop reads CSARAGGEGDTQYF. DNA of the CDR3: TGCAGTGCTAGAGCGGGGGGTGAGGGAGATACGCAGTATTTT.

This clonotype was observed a handful of times. J is TRBJ2-7 and V is TRBV28; no reliable D call. The CDR3 length is 15 residues. Germline lookup yields CDR1 MDHEN and CDR2 SYDVKM. Trimming took 1 base from V and 3 from J, leaving 13 bases between them. The CDR3 here is CASSLFPTPSYEQYF. In nucleotides, the CDR3 is TGTGCCAGCAGTTTATTCCCAACGCCCAGCTACGAGCAGTACTTC.

This clonotype came up a few times. The chain carries TRBV4-3 and TRBJ2-2; D may be TRBD1 or TRBD2 (5 bases each). The CDR3 sequence is 15 residues long. CDR1 is LGHNA, CDR2 YSLEER, per germline. V lost 4 bases, J lost 7 bases, and 16 bases lay in between. The CDR3 DNA sequence: TGCGCCAGCAGCCGGGGGTGGCAGGGCGGCGGGGAGCTGTTTTTT. Residues: CASSRGWQGGGELFF.